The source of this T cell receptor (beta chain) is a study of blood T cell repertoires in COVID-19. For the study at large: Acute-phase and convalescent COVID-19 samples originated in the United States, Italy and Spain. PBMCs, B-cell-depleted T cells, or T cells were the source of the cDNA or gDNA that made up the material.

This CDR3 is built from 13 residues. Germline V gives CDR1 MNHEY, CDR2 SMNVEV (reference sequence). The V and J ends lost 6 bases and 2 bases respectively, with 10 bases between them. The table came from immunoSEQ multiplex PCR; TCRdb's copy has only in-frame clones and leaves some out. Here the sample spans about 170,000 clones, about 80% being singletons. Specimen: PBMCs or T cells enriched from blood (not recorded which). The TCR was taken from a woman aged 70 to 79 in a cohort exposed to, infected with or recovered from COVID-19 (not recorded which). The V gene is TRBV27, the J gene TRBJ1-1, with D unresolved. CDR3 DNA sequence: TGTGCCAGCAGCCCGTATGGCAACACTGAAGCTTTCTTT. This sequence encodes CASSPYGNTEAFF.